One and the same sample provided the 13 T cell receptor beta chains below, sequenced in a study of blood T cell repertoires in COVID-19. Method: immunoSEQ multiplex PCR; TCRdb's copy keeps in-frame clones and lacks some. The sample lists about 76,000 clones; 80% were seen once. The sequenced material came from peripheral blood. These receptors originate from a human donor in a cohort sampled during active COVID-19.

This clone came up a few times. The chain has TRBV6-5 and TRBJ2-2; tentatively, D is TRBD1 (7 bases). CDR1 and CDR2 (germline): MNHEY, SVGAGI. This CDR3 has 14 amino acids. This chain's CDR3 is CGAGGRANTGELFF. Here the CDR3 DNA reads TGTGGTGCAGGGGGGAGAGCGAACACCGGGGAGCTGTTTTTT.

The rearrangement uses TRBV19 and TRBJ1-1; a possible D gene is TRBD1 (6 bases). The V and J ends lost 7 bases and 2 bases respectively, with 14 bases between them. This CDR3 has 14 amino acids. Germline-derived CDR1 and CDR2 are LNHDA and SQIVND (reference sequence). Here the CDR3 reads CASNSGRGNTEAFF. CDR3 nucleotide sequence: TGTGCCAGTAACTCCGGCAGGGGAAACACTGAAGCTTTCTTT.

The CDR3 reads CSASEGNTEAFF. CDR3 coding DNA: TGCAGCGCATCGGAGGGGAACACTGAAGCTTTCTTT. The chain is built from TRBV29-1 and TRBJ1-1; D is unresolved. In germline, CDR1 is SQVTM, CDR2 ANQGSEA. The CDR3 totals 12 residues. The V gene lost 7 bases and the J gene lost 1 base, with 10 bases spanning the gap.

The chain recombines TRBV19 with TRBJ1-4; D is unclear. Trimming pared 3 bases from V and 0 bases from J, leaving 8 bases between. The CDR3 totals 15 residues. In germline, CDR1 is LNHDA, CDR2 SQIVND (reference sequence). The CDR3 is CASSILSATNEKLFF. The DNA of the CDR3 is TGTGCCAGTAGTATCCTCAGCGCAACTAATGAAAAACTGTTTTTT. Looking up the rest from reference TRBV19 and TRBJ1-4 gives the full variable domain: DGGITQSPKYLFRKEGQNVTLSCEQNLNHDAMYWYRQDPGQGLRLIYYSQIVNDFQKGDIAEGYSVSREKKESFPLTVTSAQKNPTAFYLCASSILSATNEKLFFGSGTQLSVL.

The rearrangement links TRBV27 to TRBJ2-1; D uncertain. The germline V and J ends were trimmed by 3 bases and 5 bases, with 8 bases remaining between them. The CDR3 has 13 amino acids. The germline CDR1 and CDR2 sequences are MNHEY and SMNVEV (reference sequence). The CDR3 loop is CASSFRRNNEQFF. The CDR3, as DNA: TGTGCCAGCAGTTTCCGGCGGAACAATGAGCAGTTCTTC.

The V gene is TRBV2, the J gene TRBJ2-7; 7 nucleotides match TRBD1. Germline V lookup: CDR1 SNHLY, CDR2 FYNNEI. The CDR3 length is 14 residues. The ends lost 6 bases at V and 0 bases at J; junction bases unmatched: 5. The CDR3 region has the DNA TGTGCCAGCAGAGAACAGGGGTCCTCCTACGAGCAGTACTTC. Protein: CASREQGSSYEQYF.

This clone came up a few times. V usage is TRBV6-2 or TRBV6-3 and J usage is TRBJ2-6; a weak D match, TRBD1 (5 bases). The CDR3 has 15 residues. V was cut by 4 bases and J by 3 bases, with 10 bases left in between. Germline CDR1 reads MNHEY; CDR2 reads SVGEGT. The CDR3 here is CASSSGFVGANVLTF. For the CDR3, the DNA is TGTGCCAGCAGTTCAGGGTTCGTTGGGGCCAACGTCCTGACTTTC.

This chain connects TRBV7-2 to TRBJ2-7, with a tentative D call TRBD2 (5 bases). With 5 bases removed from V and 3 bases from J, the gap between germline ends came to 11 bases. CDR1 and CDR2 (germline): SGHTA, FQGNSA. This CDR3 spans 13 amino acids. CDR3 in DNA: TGTGCCAGCAGCGGGCGGGTCCTCTACGAGCAGTACTTC. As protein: CASSGRVLYEQYF.

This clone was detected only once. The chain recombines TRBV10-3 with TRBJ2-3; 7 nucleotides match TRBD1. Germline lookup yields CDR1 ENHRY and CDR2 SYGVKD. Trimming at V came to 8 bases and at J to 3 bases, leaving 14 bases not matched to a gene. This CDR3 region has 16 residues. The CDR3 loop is CAILGVGQGDTDTQYF. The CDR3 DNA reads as TGTGCCATCTTGGGGGTCGGGCAGGGGGATACAGATACGCAGTATTTT.

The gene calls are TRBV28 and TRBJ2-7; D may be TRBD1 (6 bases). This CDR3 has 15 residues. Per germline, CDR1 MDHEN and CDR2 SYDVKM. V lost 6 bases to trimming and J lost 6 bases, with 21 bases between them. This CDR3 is CASSTLRTVPSEQYF. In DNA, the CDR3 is TGTGCCAGCAGCACCCTACGGACAGTCCCCTCCGAGCAGTACTTC.

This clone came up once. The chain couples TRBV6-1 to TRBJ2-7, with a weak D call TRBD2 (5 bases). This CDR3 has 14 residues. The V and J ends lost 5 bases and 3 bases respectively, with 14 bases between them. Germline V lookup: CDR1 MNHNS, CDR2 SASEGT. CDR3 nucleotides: TGTGCCAGCAGTCCCCGTGGCGCGGGCTACGAGCAGTACGTC. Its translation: CASSPRGAGYEQYV.

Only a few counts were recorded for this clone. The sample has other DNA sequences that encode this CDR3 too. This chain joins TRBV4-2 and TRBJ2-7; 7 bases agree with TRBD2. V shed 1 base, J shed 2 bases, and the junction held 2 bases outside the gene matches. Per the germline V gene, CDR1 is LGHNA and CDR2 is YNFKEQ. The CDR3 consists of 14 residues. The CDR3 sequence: CASSQGRGTYEQYF. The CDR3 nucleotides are TGTGCCAGCAGCCAAGGGCGGGGGACCTACGAGCAGTACTTC.

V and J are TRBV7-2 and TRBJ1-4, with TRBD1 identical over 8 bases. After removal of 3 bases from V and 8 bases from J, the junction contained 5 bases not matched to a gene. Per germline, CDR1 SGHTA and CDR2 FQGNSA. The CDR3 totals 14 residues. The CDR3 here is CASSFATGEEKLFF. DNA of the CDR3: TGTGCCAGCAGCTTCGCGACAGGGGAAGAAAAACTGTTTTTT.